These T cell receptor beta chains were read from a single sample in a study of regulatory T cells in long-lasting Graves disease. TCRdb processed the multiplex PCR reads anew with MiXCR; each CDR3 protein has one entry. This repertoire shows 350,000 to 500,000 distinct CDR3 sequences, 12% to 15% found once; its top ten account for around a sixth. These same data were also listed under a study on T cells in Graves' hyperthyroidism and ophthalmopathy.

The sample consisted of peripheral blood mononuclear cells (PBMCs), taken at new diagnosis, from a patient treated with antithyroid drugs. These TCRs come from a woman in her 50s with Graves disease. Each CDR3 is given with its conserved first and last residue. The D gene is left open where the match is weak. Some rows mark clone size as missing; the rest say once, few, many or name a class of expanded clone.

d_gene,j_gene,abundance,v_gene,CDR3nt,CDR3aa
-,TRBJ2-7,many,TRBV2,TGTGCCAGCAGTCCTTACCCCTACGAGCAGTACTTC,CASSPYPYEQYF
-,TRBJ2-5,-,TRBV7-8,TGTGCCAGCAGGCAGGGATGGGAGACCCAGTACTTC,CASRQGWETQYF
TRBD2,TRBJ2-3,few,TRBV2,TGTGCCAGCAGTGAGTCTAGCGGTGACACAGATACGCAGTATTTT,CASSESSGDTDTQYF
-,TRBJ2-3,few,TRBV29-1,TGCAGCGTTGACGACTTTACAGATACGCAGTATTTT,CSVDDFTDTQYF
-,TRBJ2-3,many,TRBV6-1,TGTGCCAGCAGTGAAGTCCCAAGGGCGGGCACAGATACGCAGTATTTT,CASSEVPRAGTDTQYF
-,TRBJ2-3,few,TRBV4-1,TGCGCCAGCAGCCAAGGTCGGCTGCTAAGCCCGGGGGACGGCACAGATACGCAGTATTTT,CASSQGRLLSPGDGTDTQYF
-,TRBJ2-7,many,TRBV11-1,TGTGCCAGCAGCTGGGGGGCTCCCACCTACGAGCAGTACTTC,CASSWGAPTYEQYF
-,TRBJ2-3,few,TRBV9,TGTGCCAGCAGCGTAGGGGGCGTGATCCGCACAGATACGCAGTATTTT,CASSVGGVIRTDTQYF
TRBD2,TRBJ2-1,many,TRBV5-1,TGCGCCAGCAGCCCCGGACTAGCGGGGGGAAGGAGCTCCTACAATGAGCAGTTCTTC,CASSPGLAGGRSSYNEQFF
-,TRBJ1-1,many,TRBV6-1,TGTGCCAGCAGTGGGGGCGTCTGGACTGAAGCTTTCTTT,CASSGGVWTEAFF
-,TRBJ1-1,many,TRBV3-1,TGTGCCAGCAGCCAAGTTGTAGACGAAGCTTTCTTT,CASSQVVDEAFF
TRBD2,TRBJ2-1,many,TRBV18,TGTGCCAGCTCAATCCGGGACTACCACAATGAGCAGTTCTTC,CASSIRDYHNEQFF
-,TRBJ1-2,-,TRBV30,TGTGCCTGGGACAGAAGGGGCTCAAACTATGGCTACACCTTC,CAWDRRGSNYGYTF
-,TRBJ2-3,-,TRBV4-1,TGCGCCAGCAGCCAAGTTATTTCCACAGATACGCAGTATTTT,CASSQVISTDTQYF
TRBD2,TRBJ2-2,many,TRBV29-1,TGCAGCGTCTTTGGGACTAGCGAGAACACCGGGGAGCTGTTTTTT,CSVFGTSENTGELFF
-,TRBJ2-5,few,TRBV20-1,TGCAGTGCTAGAGATCCCCGCCCAGAGACCCAGTACTTC,CSARDPRPETQYF
-,TRBJ1-6,-,TRBV11-2,TGTGCCAGCAGCTTGAGACAGGCAGAAAATTCACCCCTCCACTTT,CASSLRQAENSPLHF
-,TRBJ2-5,many,TRBV3-1,TGTGCCAGCAGCCAAGCCGAGACCCAGTACTTC,CASSQAETQYF
-,TRBJ2-7,few,TRBV11-2,TGTGCCAGCAGCCAAAGGGAGGTAGGGCCTATCTCCTACGAGCAGTACTTC,CASSQREVGPISYEQYF
TRBD2,TRBJ2-1,few,TRBV4-1,TGCGCCAGCAGCTATCTAGCGGGAGGGGATGAGCAGTTCTTC,CASSYLAGGDEQFF
TRBD1,TRBJ2-7,many,TRBV2,TGTGCCATCACCGGGACAGACTACGAGCAGTACTTC,CAITGTDYEQYF
TRBD2,TRBJ2-7,many,TRBV28,TGTGCCAGCAGACCTCTGGGCGGGAGGCCCGAGACGTACGAGCAGTACTTC,CASRPLGGRPETYEQYF
-,TRBJ1-1,many,TRBV2,TGTGCCAGCAGTGATAACCGATTGAACACTGAAGCTTTCTTT,CASSDNRLNTEAFF
-,TRBJ1-4,many,TRBV28,TGTGCCAGCACCAAGGACGGAATAAACGAAAAACTGTTTTTT,CASTKDGINEKLFF
TRBD1,TRBJ2-3,few,TRBV10-1,TGCGCCAGCAGCCCACTGCCGGGACAGGGGGATACGCAGTATTTT,CASSPLPGQGDTQYF
-,TRBJ1-4,many,TRBV5-1,TGCGCCAGCAGCTTGACAGGGGAAAAACTGTTTTTT,CASSLTGEKLFF
TRBD2,TRBJ2-7,many,TRBV7-9,TGTGCCAGCAGCTTAGTTGGCGGGGGAGCCTACGAGCAGTACTTC,CASSLVGGGAYEQYF
-,TRBJ1-4,many,TRBV5-8,TGTGCCAGCATCGACAACAGGGCATCGGGTGAAAAACTGTTTTTT,CASIDNRASGEKLFF
-,TRBJ2-5,many,TRBV2,TGTGCCAGCAGTAAACAGGGAACCCAAGAGACCCAGTACTTC,CASSKQGTQETQYF
TRBD1,TRBJ1-5,many,TRBV5-1,TGCGCCAGCAGCCTTGGGACAGGGAATAGCAATCAGCCCCAGCATTTT,CASSLGTGNSNQPQHF
-,TRBJ2-4,-,TRBV20-1,TGCAGTGCTAGAGATTCTGATTCAATAGCCCAAAACATTCAGTACTTC,CSARDSDSIAQNIQYF
-,TRBJ1-6,many,TRBV6-9,TGTGCCAGCAGTTACGGGGAGTTTAATTCACCCCTCCACTTT,CASSYGEFNSPLHF
-,TRBJ2-3,many,TRBV10-3,TGTGCCATCAGTGAGTCGAGTCTCGTGGCAACAGATACGCAGTATTTT,CAISESSLVATDTQYF
-,TRBJ2-5,many,TRBV24-1,TGTGCCACCAGTGATCGGGAAGGGGAGGACCAAGAGACCCAGTACTTC,CATSDREGEDQETQYF
TRBD2,TRBJ2-5,few,TRBV10-3,TGTGCCTCCGGGGCGGGAGCTGATGAGACCCAGTACTTC,CASGAGADETQYF
TRBD1,TRBJ1-6,few,TRBV12-3/TRBV12-4,TGTGCCAGCAGTCTCGCACAGGGGGCGGGAAGTTCACCCCTCCACTTT,CASSLAQGAGSSPLHF
TRBD1,TRBJ1-5,-,TRBV10-3,TGTGCCATCAGTGAGTCGGGGGGACAGGGGGTTGACGATCAGCCCCAGCATTTT,CAISESGGQGVDDQPQHF
TRBD1,TRBJ1-2,-,TRBV20-1,TGCAGTGCTAGGGGACAGGGGTATGGCTACACCTTC,CSARGQGYGYTF
-,TRBJ2-1,-,TRBV4-2,TGTGCCAGCAGCCAAGATCTAGGGCGGAGTCACAATGAGCAGTTCTTC,CASSQDLGRSHNEQFF
-,TRBJ1-1,-,TRBV18,TGTGCCAGCTCACCTGACCAGAACACTGAAGCTTTCTTT,CASSPDQNTEAFF
-,TRBJ1-1,-,TRBV5-1,TGCGCCAGCAGCTGGACTACGGGACTCTCGGACACTGAAGCTTTCTTT,CASSWTTGLSDTEAFF
-,TRBJ2-7,few,TRBV12-3/TRBV12-4,TGTGCCAGCAGTCCGCACCACCTTAGGGAGCAGTACTTC,CASSPHHLREQYF
TRBD2,TRBJ2-7,-,TRBV7-2,TGTGCCAGCAGCCCCTCAGGCCTAGCGGGAATGTACGAGCAGTACTTC,CASSPSGLAGMYEQYF